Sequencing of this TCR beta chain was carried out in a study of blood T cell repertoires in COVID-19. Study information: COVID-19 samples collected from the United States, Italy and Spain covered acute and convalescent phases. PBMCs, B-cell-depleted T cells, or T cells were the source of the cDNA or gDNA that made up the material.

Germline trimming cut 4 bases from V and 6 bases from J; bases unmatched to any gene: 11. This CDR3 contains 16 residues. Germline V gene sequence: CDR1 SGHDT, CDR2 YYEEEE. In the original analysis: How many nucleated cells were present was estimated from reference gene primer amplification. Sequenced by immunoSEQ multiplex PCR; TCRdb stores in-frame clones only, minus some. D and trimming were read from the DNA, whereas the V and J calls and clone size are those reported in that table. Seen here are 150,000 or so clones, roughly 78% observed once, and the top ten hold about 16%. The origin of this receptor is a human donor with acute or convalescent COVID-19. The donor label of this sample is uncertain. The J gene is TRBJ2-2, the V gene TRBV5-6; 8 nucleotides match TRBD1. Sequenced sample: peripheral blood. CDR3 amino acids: CASSPGTGFGSGELFF. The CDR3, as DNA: TGTGCCAGCAGCCCAGGGACAGGTTTTGGTTCCGGGGAGCTGTTTTTT.